This T cell receptor (beta chain) was sequenced in a study of response to subunit inactivated influenza vaccine. Concerning this clonotype itself: The antigen remains undetermined.

TCRdb re-called the RT-PCR reads through MiXCR, storing one row per CDR3 protein. The table lists 700,000 to 900,000 distinct CDR3 sequences, around 20% of them singletons. Findings of the study overall: Few new T cells, the authors suggested, are recruited by each seasonal influenza vaccination.

The source material was PBMCs from blood, sampled less than 6 days after vaccination. This clonotype was obtained from a man aged 45-65 years who received an inactivated influenza vaccine.

DNA of the CDR3: TGCGCCAGCAGCTTACCCGCGGGGACAGGGATCGGAGAGACCCAGTACTTC. Translation gives CASSLPAGTGIGETQYF. This chain links TRBV5-1 with TRBJ2-5; TRBD1 matches at 9 bases. The CDR3 loop spans 17 amino acids. V gave up 2 bases and J gave up 4 bases; unmatched junction bases: 12. Germline-derived CDR1 and CDR2 are SGHRS and YFSETQ.